The 22 T cell receptor beta chains below come from one sample, sequenced in a study of vaccination and CD4 T cells after COVID-19. Treatment: roughly ten-day PBMC culture with coronavirus spike peptide pools or control peptides (ViraFEST assay). The unexposed donor's CD4+ T cells were collected before the COVID-19 pandemic (2011-2018). No antigen has been identified for these receptors. Cultured CD4+ T cells had their DNA profiled by the Oncomine TCR Beta short-read assay. Genomic DNA was isolated from cultured CD4+ T cells. A single record per CDR3 protein comes from TCRdb applying MiXCR to the PCR reads. Seen here are approximately 11,000 distinct CDR3 sequences, 28% observed once, and the top ten hold roughly 21%. Material for sequencing was CD4+ T cells from blood, cultured in vitro. The receptors here all came from a human donor in good health.

This rearrangement joins TRBV10-3 to TRBJ1-1; 7 nucleotides agree with TRBD1. The CDR3 sequence is 14 residues long. Looked up from germline, CDR1 is ENHRY and CDR2 is SYGVKD. The trim removed 7 bases at V and 1 base at J, leaving 6 bases unmatched. As DNA, the CDR3 is TGTGCCATCACCGGGGACAGATCGAACACTGAAGCTTTCTTT. As protein: CAITGDRSNTEAFF.

The chain uses TRBV6-5 and TRBJ2-7; TRBD2 might be the D (6 bases). CDR1 MNHEY and CDR2 SVGAGI come from the germline V gene. Trimming removed 0 bases at V and 5 bases at J, with 14 bases between. The CDR3 spans 15 residues. This chain's CDR3 is CASSYSGNGGNEQYF. CDR3 bases: TGTGCCAGCAGTTACTCCGGGAATGGGGGGAACGAGCAGTACTTC.

The rearrangement uses TRBV28 and TRBJ2-7; TRBD2 matches at 8 bases. This CDR3 has 12 amino acids. CDR1 and CDR2 (germline): MDHEN, SYDVKM. Trimming cost V 11 bases and J 7 bases; bases outside gene matches: 10. CDR3 region: CAASGGPGEQYF. For the CDR3, the DNA is TGTGCCGCTTCGGGGGGGCCGGGGGAGCAGTACTTC.

This clonotype was counted only a few times. The chain links TRBV27 to TRBJ1-6; 8 bases match TRBD1. V lost 5 bases to trimming and J lost 4 bases; unmatched junction nucleotides: 4. Germline assignment: CDR1 MNHEY and CDR2 SMNVEV (reference sequence). The CDR3 consists of 15 residues. The CDR3 loop reads CASSGQGQYNSPLHF. As DNA, the CDR3 is TGTGCCAGCAGTGGACAGGGACAGTATAATTCACCCCTCCACTTT.

The rearrangement joins TRBV15 to TRBJ2-7; 7 nucleotides agree with TRBD2. Per germline, CDR1 LNHNV and CDR2 YYDKDF (reference sequence). The J segment lost 3 bases and the V segment lost 1 base, leaving 6 bases of the junction unmatched. CDR3 length equals 15 residues. The CDR3 is CATSRGGGRGYEQYF. For the CDR3, the DNA is TGTGCCACCAGCAGAGGGGGGGGGAGAGGCTACGAGCAGTACTTC.

V gene TRBV20-1 combines with J gene TRBJ2-1; D is perhaps TRBD2 (6 bases). Germline CDR1 reads DFQATT; CDR2 reads SNEGSKA (reference sequence). CDR3 length: 12 amino acids. Trimming took 4 bases from V and 7 from J, leaving 11 bases between them. The CDR3 coding sequence is TGCAGTGCTATCTTACGGGGGAATGAGCAGTTCTTC. Translation gives CSAILRGNEQFF.

This clonotype came up a few times. V usage is TRBV28 and J usage is TRBJ2-1, with TRBD2 identical over 9 bases. Trimming cost V 7 bases and J 4 bases; bases outside gene matches: 8. From germline, CDR1 is MDHEN and CDR2 SYDVKM. There are 15 residues in the CDR3. CDR3 coding DNA: TGTGCCAGCAATTTCGCGGGAGGGAAGTACAATGAGCAGTTCTTC. Its translation: CASNFAGGKYNEQFF.

CDR3 in amino acids: CASGRDFKNIQYF. CDR3 sequence (DNA): TGTGCCAGCGGGAGGGATTTCAAAAACATTCAGTACTTC. The chain joins TRBV21-1 to TRBJ2-4; TRBD2 is taken as the D call from the table, unchecked against the DNA. TRBV21-1 is a pseudogene. The CDR3 extends over 13 amino acids.

V and J are TRBV12-3 or TRBV12-4 and TRBJ2-5, with D maybe TRBD2 (6 bases). The CDR3 runs to 13 residues. The V end was cut by 3 bases, the J end by 4 bases, with 9 bases between. CDR3 sequence reads: CASSLAGTETQYF. CDR3 DNA: TGTGCCAGCAGTTTGGCGGGGACAGAGACCCAGTACTTC.

This chain connects TRBV7-2 to TRBJ1-5; D is possibly TRBD1 (5 bases). The CDR3 spans 14 residues. Germline-derived CDR1 and CDR2 are SGHTA and FQGNSA. Deletions cut 6 bases from V and 7 bases from J, with 16 bases between. The CDR3 here is CASSTTGGSQPQHF. CDR3 coding DNA: TGTGCCAGCAGTACAACTGGGGGTTCCCAGCCCCAGCATTTT.

This clonotype is judged medium-sized. The chain uses TRBV19 and TRBJ2-5; D ambiguous. V lost 2 bases, J lost 5 bases, and 3 bases lay in between. The CDR3 has 11 amino acids. Germline V CDR1 and CDR2: LNHDA, SQIVND (reference sequence). CDR3 sequence: CASSIMETQYF. CDR3 nucleotides: TGTGCCAGTAGTATAATGGAGACCCAGTACTTC.

The sample holds a few counts of this clonotype. The chain joins TRBV15 to TRBJ2-4; D is possibly TRBD1 (6 bases). The length of the CDR3 is 16 residues. Looked up from germline, CDR1 is LNHNV and CDR2 is YYDKDF (reference sequence). The V end was cut by 4 bases, the J end by 1 base, with 14 bases between. In DNA form, the CDR3 reads TGTGCCACCAGCAAGCTACAGGGTACGGCCAAAAACATTCAGTACTTC. It specifies CATSKLQGTAKNIQYF.

This clonotype was detected a few times. This chain uses TRBV19 with TRBJ1-1, with 11 bases fitting TRBD1. CDR1 and CDR2 (germline): LNHDA, SQIVND (reference sequence). The CDR3 has 14 residues. V dropped 10 bases and J dropped 5; count of bases not matched to a gene: 9. The CDR3 spells CATNPDRGRTEAFF. CDR3 nucleotide sequence: TGTGCCACCAACCCGGACAGGGGGCGGACTGAAGCTTTCTTT.

This clonotype was found a few times. One junction end disagrees with the germline gene, perhaps due to a read error. The chain recombines TRBV7-7 with TRBJ2-5; 7 bases are shared with TRBD1. CDR1 is SSHAT, CDR2 FNYEAQ, per germline (reference sequence). The length of the CDR3 is 15 residues. This CDR3 reads CASSLGTGVMETQYF. CDR3 sequence (DNA): TGTGCTAGCAGCTTAGGTACAGGGGTAATGGAGACCCAGTACTTC.

The chain recombines TRBV7-9 with TRBJ1-1, with D unresolved. CDR1 is SEHNR and CDR2 is FQNEAQ in the germline V gene (reference sequence). The CDR3 is made up of 15 amino acids. Trimming pared 5 bases from V and 1 base from J, leaving 14 bases between. In DNA, the CDR3 is TGTGCCAGCAGCCTTCTACCGACACCGAACACTGAAGCTTTCTTT. The encoded protein is CASSLLPTPNTEAFF.

Comment on this clonotype: This may be a read error: a much more frequent sequence differs by one nucleotide. J is TRBJ1-2 and V is TRBV6-1; D is unclear. The CDR3 loop spans 16 amino acids. From germline, CDR1 is MNHNS and CDR2 SASEGT. Trimming shortened V by 6 bases and J by 4 bases, and 21 bases separated the two germline ends. This chain's CDR3 is CASSPNPDSLSYGYTF. The DNA of the CDR3 is TGTGCCAGCAGCCCAAACCCGGACTCTCTCTCCTATGGCTACACCTTC.

This rearrangement joins TRBV5-6 to TRBJ2-7; 10 bases fit TRBD1. Germline V gene lookup returns CDR1 SGHDT and CDR2 YYEEEE. The ends lost 4 bases at V and 5 bases at J; junction bases unmatched: 9. The CDR3 is 15 amino acids. The CDR3 nucleotides are TGTGCCAGCAGCCTTACCGGACAGGGGGGCCACGAGCAGTACTTC. Translated: CASSLTGQGGHEQYF.

This clonotype was counted only a few times. This chain joins TRBV20-1 and TRBJ2-3; 13 bases agree with TRBD2. After removal of 3 bases from V and 4 bases from J, the junction contained 4 bases not matched to a gene. This CDR3 has 15 residues. Germline V gives CDR1 DFQATT, CDR2 SNEGSKA (reference sequence). This CDR3 reads CSARRTSGSSDTQYF. The DNA of the CDR3 is TGCAGTGCTAGGAGGACTAGCGGGAGCTCAGATACGCAGTATTTT.

This clonotype was detected only a few times. This rearrangement joins TRBV10-3 to TRBJ2-5, with 8 bases matching TRBD2. V was pared by 5 bases and J by 5 bases, with 22 bases of the junction left unmatched. Germline loops: CDR1 ENHRY, CDR2 SYGVKD. The CDR3 extends over 19 amino acids. CDR3 region: CAISRGGRAGVVQVETQYF. In DNA form, the CDR3 reads TGTGCCATCAGTAGAGGGGGGAGAGCGGGAGTCGTTCAGGTGGAGACCCAGTACTTC.

The CDR3 here is CASSIPGPDTQYF. The CDR3 DNA is TGTGCCAGCAGCATCCCTGGACCAGATACGCAGTATTTT. The chain employs TRBV7-2 and TRBJ2-3; D is undetermined. Germline CDR1 SGHTA, CDR2 FQGNSA. The ends were cut back, 5 bases at V and 4 bases at J, with 10 bases in the middle. This CDR3 has 13 residues.

To note about this clonotype: The DNA is left out, because the CDR3 cannot be placed on it with certainty; the CDR3 is given as TCRdb lists it. V usage is TRBV5-8 and J usage is TRBJ2-1. The CDR3 region is 23 residues in length, termini included. Germline V gives CDR1 SGHTS, CDR2 YDEGEE. The CDR3 here is CASTNQTSMYLCASKSSYNEQFF.

The chain uses TRBV4-3 and TRBJ1-2, with D tentatively TRBD1 (5 bases). Trimming shortened V by 0 bases and J by 6 bases, and 11 bases separated the two germline ends. CDR1 is LGHNA and CDR2 is YSLEER in the germline V gene. The CDR3 totals 14 residues. The CDR3 region has the DNA TGCGCCAGCAGCCAAGACGCAGGGACCCATGGCTACACCTTC. Translated, it gives CASSQDAGTHGYTF.